These 14 T cell receptor beta chains were all obtained from the same sample, sequenced in a study of T-cell memory formation after mild COVID-19. In TCRdb, the 5' RACE reads were re-called with MiXCR into one record per CDR3 protein. Seen here are about 90,000 distinct CDR3 sequences, about 13% observed once, and the top ten hold roughly a quarter. The sequencing sample was made of PBMCs or a T cell subset sorted from them (not recorded which). The receptors come from an adult woman who had mild COVID-19 (a few samples of this study predate the infection). Cell type and time point are not known.

There are a few counts of this clonotype. The chain carries TRBV11-2 and TRBJ2-7; 9 positions agree with TRBD1. The CDR3 has 14 residues. CDR1 is SGHAT and CDR2 is FQNNGV in the germline V gene. J was trimmed by 3 bases and V by 5 bases; bases with no gene match: 5. The CDR3 coding sequence is TGTGCCAGCAGCGTCGGGACAGGGTTCTACGAGCAGTACTTC. It is translated as CASSVGTGFYEQYF. Together with reference TRBV11-2 and TRBJ2-7, the CDR3 gives the full variable domain: EAGVAQSPRYKIIEKRQSVAFWCNPISGHATLYWYQQILGQGPKLLIQFQNNGVVDDSQLPKDRFSAERLKGVDSTLKIQPAKLEDSAVYLCASSVGTGFYEQYFGPGTRLTVT.

This chain connects TRBV5-1 to TRBJ2-3, with D possibly matching TRBD1 (6 bases). Germline CDR1 and CDR2: SGHRS and YFSETQ. The CDR3 consists of 16 residues. Trimming cost V 4 bases and J 2 bases, with 17 bases left between them. CDR3 loop: CASSGGHSYLTDTQYF. For the CDR3, the DNA is TGCGCCAGCAGCGGGGGACACAGCTACCTCACAGATACGCAGTATTTT.

V and J are TRBV11-2 and TRBJ2-1, with D tentatively TRBD2 (6 bases). V lost 5 bases, J lost 2 bases, and 25 bases lay in between. There are 19 residues in the CDR3. Germline V gene data show CDR1 as SGHAT and CDR2 as FQNNGV. CDR3 sequence reads: CASSPVRDLDLSAYNEQFF. The CDR3 bases are TGTGCCAGCAGCCCTGTCCGGGACTTAGATCTCAGCGCCTACAATGAGCAGTTCTTC.

This chain connects TRBV7-9 to TRBJ2-7, with a tentative D call TRBD2 (6 bases). V lost 3 bases and J lost 4, with 7 bases in between. Per the germline V gene, CDR1 is SEHNR and CDR2 is FQNEAQ (reference sequence). This CDR3 comprises 12 residues. The DNA of the CDR3 is TGTGCCAGCAGCTTTAGCGGTTACGAGCAGTACTTC. It specifies CASSFSGYEQYF.

The V and J genes are TRBV4-1 and TRBJ2-5; D gene ambiguous. Germline values: CDR1 MGHRA, CDR2 YSYEKL. Trimming took off 0 bases at V and 2 bases at J, with 7 bases between the two ends. This CDR3 contains 14 residues. For the CDR3, the DNA is TGCGCCAGCAGCCAAGACCCCGAACAAGAGACCCAGTACTTC. It yields the protein CASSQDPEQETQYF.

The chain is built from TRBV20-1 and TRBJ2-3; 8 bases are a match to TRBD2. Germline CDR1 and CDR2: DFQATT and SNEGSKA (reference sequence). Germline trimming cut 0 bases from V and 6 bases from J; bases unmatched to any gene: 8. The CDR3 runs to 15 residues. The CDR3 is CSARDLRGAADTQYF. CDR3 coding DNA: TGCAGTGCTAGAGATCTGCGGGGGGCAGCTGATACGCAGTATTTT.

The table lists this clonotype with a few counts. The chain recombines TRBV7-9 with TRBJ2-7, with D hard to call. CDR1 and CDR2 from the germline V gene are SEHNR and FQNEAQ (reference sequence). The V end was cut by 0 bases, the J end by 10 bases, with 13 bases between. The length of the CDR3 is 13 residues. DNA of the CDR3: TGTGCCAGCAGCTTAGCCCGGGCCGTCGAACAGTACTTC. Translation: CASSLARAVEQYF. The complete variable domain, with remaining parts taken from reference TRBV7-9 and TRBJ2-7, reads DTGVSQNPRHKITKRGQNVTFRCDPISEHNRLYWYRQTLGQGPEFLTYFQNEAQLEKSRLLSDRFSAERPKGSFSTLEIQRTEQGDSAMYLCASSLARAVEQYFGPGTRLTVT.

This clonotype was observed a handful of times. The chain has TRBV12-3 or TRBV12-4 and TRBJ2-3; the match to TRBD2 covers 7 bases. The junction had 17 bases not matched to a gene; V was cut back by 7 bases and J by 10 bases. This CDR3 has 15 residues. The CDR3 reads CASISSGDLAGSQYF. DNA for the CDR3: TGTGCCAGCATTTCGAGCGGGGACCTCGCGGGCTCGCAGTATTTT.

Only a few counts were recorded for this clonotype. J is TRBJ2-1 and V is TRBV2; D gene unclear. Trimming pared 5 bases from V and 9 bases from J, leaving 8 bases between. The CDR3 is made up of 11 amino acids. The V gene's germline CDR1 is SNHLY and CDR2 FYNNEI. The CDR3 region is CASSSWSEQFF. CDR3 sequence (DNA): TGTGCCAGCAGTAGTTGGAGTGAGCAGTTCTTC.

The V gene is TRBV15, the J gene TRBJ2-5, with TRBD1 identical over 10 bases. The CDR3 extends over 15 amino acids. Unmatched junction bases numbered 6, after V lost 4 bases and J lost 4 bases. Germline-derived CDR1 and CDR2 are LNHNV and YYDKDF (reference sequence). The CDR3 DNA follows: TGTGCCACCAGCACCTCTCGGACAGGGGGAGAGACCCAGTACTTC. This gives the protein CATSTSRTGGETQYF. Based on the CDR3 plus reference TRBV15 and TRBJ2-5, the full variable domain is DAMVIQNPRYQVTQFGKPVTLSCSQTLNHNVMYWYQQKSSQAPKLLFHYYDKDFNNEADTPDNFQSRRPNTSFCFLDIRSPGLGDTAMYLCATSTSRTGGETQYFGPGTRLLVL.

This clonotype was picked up a small number of times. The chain recombines TRBV5-1 with TRBJ2-2, with TRBD2 identical over 10 bases. The CDR3 has 17 residues. CDR1 is SGHRS, CDR2 YFSETQ, per germline. V gave up 4 bases and J gave up 4 bases; unmatched junction bases: 10. CDR3 amino acids: CASSGRTSGAGTGELFF. The DNA of the CDR3 is TGCGCCAGCAGCGGCCGGACTAGCGGCGCTGGCACCGGGGAGCTGTTTTTT. Full variable domain (remainder filled in from reference TRBV5-1 and TRBJ2-2): KAGVTQTPRYLIKTRGQQVTLSCSPISGHRSVSWYQQTPGQGLQFLFEYFSETQRNKGNFPGRFSGRQFSNSRSEMNVSTLELGDSALYLCASSGRTSGAGTGELFFGEGSRLTVL.

This clonotype was seen a few times. The chain combines TRBV12-3 or TRBV12-4 with TRBJ1-3, with 9 bases lining up with TRBD1. CDR3 length: 16 amino acids. The trim removed 8 bases at V and 0 bases at J, leaving 8 bases unmatched. The CDR3 reads CASDRTGVLSGNTIYF. CDR3 coding DNA: TGTGCCAGCGACCGGACAGGGGTCCTCTCTGGAAACACCATATATTTT.

The rearrangement links TRBV6-5 to TRBJ1-1; 8 bases align to TRBD1. The J segment lost 2 bases and the V segment lost 0 bases, leaving 11 bases of the junction unmatched. This CDR3 is 18 amino acids long. CDR1 is MNHEY, CDR2 SVGAGI, per germline. CDR3 amino acids: CASSYSTQTGERNTEAFF. The CDR3 DNA reads TGTGCCAGCAGTTACTCGACGCAGACAGGGGAACGTAACACTGAAGCTTTCTTT.

The genes are TRBV12-3 or TRBV12-4 and TRBJ1-2; D might be TRBD1 (6 bases). This CDR3 contains 14 residues. V dropped 1 base and J dropped 6 bases, with 12 bases sitting between them. CDR3 in amino acids: CASSLEGGADGYTF. CDR3 nucleotides: TGTGCCAGCAGTTTAGAGGGGGGCGCAGATGGCTACACCTTC.